This passage covers 2 T cell receptor beta chains from one sample sequenced in a study of shared clonotypes between healthy human individuals. This table comes from immunoSEQ multiplex PCR, and its TCRdb copy is limited to in-frame clones, with some not included. The sample holds about 2.4 million clones, over 85% seen once. The specimen sequenced was naive CD4+ T cells from PBMCs. Subset specified: CD45RA+ positively selected. Every receptor here comes from a man between 18 and 35 years old in good health. Some clones in this sample may be carry-over from other donors' samples.

V is TRBV18 and J is TRBJ1-2; TRBD1 is a possible D gene (6 bases). Germline CDR1 is KGHSH and CDR2 is LQKENI. V lost 3 bases to trimming and J lost 3 bases, with 11 bases between them. The CDR3 covers 14 residues. CDR3 DNA sequence: TGTGCCAGCTCACCTACAGGGTCTGACTATGGCTACACCTTC. Its protein is CASSPTGSDYGYTF.

To note about this clone: Other DNA sequences in this sample translate to the same CDR3. This rearrangement joins TRBV7-9 to TRBJ1-2; no definite D call. The CDR3 runs 12 residues. Germline assignment: CDR1 SEHNR and CDR2 FQNEAQ (reference sequence). V lost 1 base and J lost 4, with 4 bases in between. As DNA, the CDR3 is TGTGCCAGCAGCTTAGTGGCCTATGGCTACACCTTC. This gives the protein CASSLVAYGYTF.